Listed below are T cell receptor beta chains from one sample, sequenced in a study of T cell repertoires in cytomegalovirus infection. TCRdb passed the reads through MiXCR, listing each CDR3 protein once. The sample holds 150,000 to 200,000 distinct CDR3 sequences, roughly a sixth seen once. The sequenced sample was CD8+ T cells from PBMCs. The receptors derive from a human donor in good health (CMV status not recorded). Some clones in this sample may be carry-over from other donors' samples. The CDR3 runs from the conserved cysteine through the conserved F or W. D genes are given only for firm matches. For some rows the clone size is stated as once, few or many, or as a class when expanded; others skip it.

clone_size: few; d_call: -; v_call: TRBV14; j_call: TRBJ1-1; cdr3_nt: TGTGCCAGCAGCCGCAGGGACGGGGCGCCGCACACTGAAGCTTTCTTT; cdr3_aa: CASSRRDGAPHTEAFF
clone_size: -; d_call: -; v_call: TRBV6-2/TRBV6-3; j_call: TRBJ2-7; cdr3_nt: TGTGCCAGCAGTCCCGACTCCATCTCCTACGAGCAGTACTTC; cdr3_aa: CASSPDSISYEQYF
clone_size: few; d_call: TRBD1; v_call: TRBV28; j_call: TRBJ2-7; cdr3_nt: TGTGCCAGCAGCACCAACCGGGACAGGGCCTACGAGCAGTACTTC; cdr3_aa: CASSTNRDRAYEQYF
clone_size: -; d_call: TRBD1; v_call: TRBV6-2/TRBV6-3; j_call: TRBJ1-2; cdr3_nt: TGTGCCAGCAGTTACGGACAGGAAGGCTACACCTTC; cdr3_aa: CASSYGQEGYTF
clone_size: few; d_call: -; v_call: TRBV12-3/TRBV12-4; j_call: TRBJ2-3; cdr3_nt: TGTGCCAGCAGTTTAGGTGGGAGCTTTGTGACAGATACGCAGTATTTT; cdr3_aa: CASSLGGSFVTDTQYF
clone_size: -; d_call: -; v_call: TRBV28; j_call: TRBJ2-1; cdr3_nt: TGTGCCAGCAGTTCGCCAGGGCTCCTCGATACCTACAATGAGCAGTTCTTC; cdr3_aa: CASSSPGLLDTYNEQFF
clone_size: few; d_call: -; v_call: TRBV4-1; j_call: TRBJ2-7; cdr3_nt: TGCGCCAGCAGCCACCCCGGCGGACTGAGCTCCTACGAGCAGTACTTC; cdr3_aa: CASSHPGGLSSYEQYF
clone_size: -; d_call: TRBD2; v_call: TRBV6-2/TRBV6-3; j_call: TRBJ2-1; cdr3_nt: TGTGCCAGCAGTTACGATTCCGGACTAGCGGCCCGCCGTGAGCAGTTCTTC; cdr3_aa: CASSYDSGLAARREQFF
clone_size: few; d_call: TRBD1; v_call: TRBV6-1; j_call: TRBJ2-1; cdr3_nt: TGTGCCAGCAGGTTAAGTAACAGGGGCAACAATGAGCAGTTCTTC; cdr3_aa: CASRLSNRGNNEQFF
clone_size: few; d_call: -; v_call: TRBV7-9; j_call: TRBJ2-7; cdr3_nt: TGTGCCAGCTCCGGGACACACCTCTCCTACGAGCAGTACTTC; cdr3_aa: CASSGTHLSYEQYF
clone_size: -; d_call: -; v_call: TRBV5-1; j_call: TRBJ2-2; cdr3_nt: TGCGCCAGCAGCTTGGCTACTGGGGGACTGCCGAACACCGGGGAGCTGTTTTTT; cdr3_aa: CASSLATGGLPNTGELFF
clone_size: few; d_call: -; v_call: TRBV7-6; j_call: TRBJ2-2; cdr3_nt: TGTGCCAGCAGCTTAGTAAGCCCGAACACCGGGGAGCTGTTTTTT; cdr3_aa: CASSLVSPNTGELFF
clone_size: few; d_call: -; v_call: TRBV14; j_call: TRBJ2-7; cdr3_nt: TGTGCCAGCAGCCAGGTAGACGAGCAGTACTTC; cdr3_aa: CASSQVDEQYF
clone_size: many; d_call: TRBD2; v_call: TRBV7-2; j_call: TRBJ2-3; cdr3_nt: TGTGCCAGCAGCTTAGGGCTAGCGGGGGATACGCAGTATTTT; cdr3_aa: CASSLGLAGDTQYF
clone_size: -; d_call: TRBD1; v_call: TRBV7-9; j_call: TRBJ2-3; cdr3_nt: TGTGCCAGCAGCCCACCCTACCGACAGGGGCCCCGTGGAGATACGCAGTATTTT; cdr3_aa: CASSPPYRQGPRGDTQYF
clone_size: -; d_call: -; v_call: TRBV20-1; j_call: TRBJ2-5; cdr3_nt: TGCAGTACTTTCCGGGACGTCCCTCCTGGGACCCAGTACTTC; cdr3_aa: CSTFRDVPPGTQYF
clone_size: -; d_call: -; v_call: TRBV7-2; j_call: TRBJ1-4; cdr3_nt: TGTGCCAGCAGCCCTCGACAGGTCAAAGGGGAAAAACTGTTTTTT; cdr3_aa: CASSPRQVKGEKLFF
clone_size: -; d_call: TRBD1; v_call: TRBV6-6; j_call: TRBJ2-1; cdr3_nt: TGTGCCAGCAGCCTGAGGACAGGGATCGGGGATGAGCAGTTCTTC; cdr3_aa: CASSLRTGIGDEQFF
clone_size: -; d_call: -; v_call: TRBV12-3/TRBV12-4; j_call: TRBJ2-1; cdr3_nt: TGTGCCTGCAGTGTCAATGAGCAGTTCTTC; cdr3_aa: CACSVNEQFF
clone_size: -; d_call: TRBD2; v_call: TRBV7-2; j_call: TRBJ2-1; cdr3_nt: TGTGCCAGCAGCTTAGAGCTGAGCGGGGGGGCCAATGAGCAGTTCTTC; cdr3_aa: CASSLELSGGANEQFF
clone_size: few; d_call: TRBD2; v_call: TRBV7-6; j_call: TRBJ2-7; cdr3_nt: TGTGCCAGCAGCTTAGAGTCCGAGACTAGCGGGGGTAGCGAGCAGTACTTC; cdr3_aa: CASSLESETSGGSEQYF
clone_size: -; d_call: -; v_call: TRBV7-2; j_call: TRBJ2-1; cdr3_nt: TGTGCCAGCAGCTACGGACCCCACGAGCAGTTCTTC; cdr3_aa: CASSYGPHEQFF
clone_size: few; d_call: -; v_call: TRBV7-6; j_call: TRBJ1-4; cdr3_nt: TGTGCCAGCAGCTTCCAGATGGATGAAAAACTGTTTTTT; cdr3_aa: CASSFQMDEKLFF
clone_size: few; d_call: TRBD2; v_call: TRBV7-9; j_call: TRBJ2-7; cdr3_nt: TGTGCCAGCAGCTTACTCCTTGGCGGGGGTCGCTACGAGCAGTACTTC; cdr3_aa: CASSLLLGGGRYEQYF
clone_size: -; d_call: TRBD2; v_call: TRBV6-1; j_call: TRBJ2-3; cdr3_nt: TGTGCCAGCAGTGAATGGACTAGCGGGGGGACAGATACGCAGTATTTT; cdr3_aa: CASSEWTSGGTDTQYF
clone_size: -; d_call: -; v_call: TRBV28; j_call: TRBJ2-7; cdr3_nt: TGTGCCAGCAGTCCCCCTTGGCAAAACTACGAGCAGTACTTC; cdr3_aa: CASSPPWQNYEQYF
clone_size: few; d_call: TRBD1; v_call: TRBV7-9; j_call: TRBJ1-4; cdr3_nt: TGTGCCAGCAGTCCGTACCGGGACAGGGATGAAAAACTGTTTTTT; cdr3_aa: CASSPYRDRDEKLFF
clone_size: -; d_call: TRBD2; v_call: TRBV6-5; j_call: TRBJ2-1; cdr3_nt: TGTGCCAGCAGCCCGGGGGGTACCCGCTCCTACAATGAGCAGTTCTTC; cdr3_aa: CASSPGGTRSYNEQFF
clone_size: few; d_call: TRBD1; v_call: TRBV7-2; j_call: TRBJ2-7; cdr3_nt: TGTGCCAGCAGCTTGGGACAGATTACCTACGAGCAGTACTTC; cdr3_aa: CASSLGQITYEQYF
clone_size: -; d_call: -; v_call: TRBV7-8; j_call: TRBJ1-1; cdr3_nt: TGTGCCAGCAGCTTATTCGGGCAGAACACTGAAGCTTTCTTT; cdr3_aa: CASSLFGQNTEAFF
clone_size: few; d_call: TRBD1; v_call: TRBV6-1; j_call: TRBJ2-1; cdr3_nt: TGTGCCAGCAGTGAGTCGGCAGGGGGTGGCTACAATGAGCAGTTCTTC; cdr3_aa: CASSESAGGGYNEQFF
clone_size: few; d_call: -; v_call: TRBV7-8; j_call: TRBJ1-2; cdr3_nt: TGTGCCAGCAGCCTTACTGCGACCGGGGGTGGCTACACCTTC; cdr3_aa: CASSLTATGGGYTF
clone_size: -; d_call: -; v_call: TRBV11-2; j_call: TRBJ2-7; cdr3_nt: TGTGCCAGCAGCTTAGAAAGATTAAATCAGTACTTC; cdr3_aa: CASSLERLNQYF
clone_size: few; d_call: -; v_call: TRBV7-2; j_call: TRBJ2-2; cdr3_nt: TGTGCCAGCAGCCGATCGACAGGCGGGGTTCACGGGGAGCTGTTTTTT; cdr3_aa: CASSRSTGGVHGELFF
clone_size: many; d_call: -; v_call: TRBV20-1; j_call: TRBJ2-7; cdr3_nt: TGCAGTGCTAGAGATCTCGGCCCCGAAGGCTACGAGCAGTACTTC; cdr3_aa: CSARDLGPEGYEQYF
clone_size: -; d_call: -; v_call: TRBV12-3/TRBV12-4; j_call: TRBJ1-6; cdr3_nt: TGTGCCAGCAGTTTTGTGCAGACCAATTCACCCCTCCACTTT; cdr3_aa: CASSFVQTNSPLHF
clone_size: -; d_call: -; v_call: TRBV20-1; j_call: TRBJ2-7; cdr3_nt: TGCAGTGCTAGAGATTTCCGTTCCCACCCGATGGGGGTACCAGGCGAGCAGTACTTC; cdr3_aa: CSARDFRSHPMGVPGEQYF
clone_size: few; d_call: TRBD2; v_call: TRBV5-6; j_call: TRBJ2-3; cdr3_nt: TGTGCCAGCATCGGGACTAGCGGGGTACACACAGATACGCAGTATTTT; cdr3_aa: CASIGTSGVHTDTQYF
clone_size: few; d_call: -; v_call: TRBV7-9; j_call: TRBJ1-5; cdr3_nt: TGTGCCAGCAGCCCGGTCGCGGGTCCCCTTCAACCCCAGCATTTT; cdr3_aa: CASSPVAGPLQPQHF
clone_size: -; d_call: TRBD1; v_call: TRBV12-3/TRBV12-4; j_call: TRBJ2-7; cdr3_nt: TGTGCCAGCAGTTCCCTCTTAACGGGACAGGGACCCTACGAGCAGTACTTC; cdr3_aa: CASSSLLTGQGPYEQYF
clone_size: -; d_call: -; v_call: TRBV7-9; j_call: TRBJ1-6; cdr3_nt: TGTGCCAGCAGCGGCGGGGGGTCACCCCTCCACTTT; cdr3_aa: CASSGGGSPLHF
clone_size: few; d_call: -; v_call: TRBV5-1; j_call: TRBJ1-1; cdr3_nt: TGCGCCAGCAGCGTAGTCCGGGAGGACACTGAAGCTTTCTTT; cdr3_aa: CASSVVREDTEAFF
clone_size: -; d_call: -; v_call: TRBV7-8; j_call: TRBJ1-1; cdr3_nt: TGTGCCAGCAGGGAGGACAACACTGAAGCTTTCTTT; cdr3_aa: CASREDNTEAFF
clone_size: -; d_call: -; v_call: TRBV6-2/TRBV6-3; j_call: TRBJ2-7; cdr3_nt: TGTGCCAGCAGGAAACAGACAGGCCTTAGCCGAGAGCAGTACTTC; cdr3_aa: CASRKQTGLSREQYF